This TCR beta chain was documented in a study of fetal regulatory T cell absence and autoimmunity. Study-wide context: IPEX patients had exocrine pancreas autoimmunity without clinical diabetes. The study's findings and limits: Pancreas and cord blood did not differ much in TRB family usage. Oligoclonal TCR enrichment in pancreas over cord blood reached over 90-fold for some clones. In IPEX, the enrichment was taken to support antigen-driven autoimmunity before birth.

Points on this clone: Its antigen remains unknown.

Germline CDR1 LGHNT, CDR2 FRNRAP. This CDR3 comprises 16 residues. Unmatched junction bases numbered 6, after V lost 1 base and J lost 1 base. The assay was immunoSEQ multiplex PCR, and TCRdb's table has in-frame clones only and misses some. This sample has approximately 94,000 clones, with roughly 78% found just once. This TCR was sampled from a male donor with IPEX syndrome. Sequencing used pancreas tissue. The chain links TRBV12-5 to TRBJ1-2; 7 bases are a match to TRBD1. The CDR3 protein is CASGLGQGESNYGYTF. CDR3 DNA: TGTGCTAGTGGTTTGGGTCAGGGGGAGAGTAACTATGGCTACACCTTC.